This T cell receptor beta chain was sequenced in a study of T cell repertoires in cytomegalovirus infection. For the study at large: It was recently identified HLA-C-restricted and well-studied HLA-B-restricted CMV epitopes that the study used.

Germline V lookup: CDR1 DFQATT, CDR2 SNEGSKA (reference sequence). There are 16 residues in the CDR3. Trimming took off 5 bases at V and 1 base at J, with 15 bases between the two ends. A note on this clonotype: Its cognate antigen is unknown.

Each CDR3 protein gets one entry after TCRdb re-called the reads with MiXCR. The data show approximately 34,000 distinct CDR3 sequences, with 52% seen just once and approximately 90% held by the top ten. Sample: CD8+ T cells from cultured PBMCs, taken from culture after CMV antigen stimulation. The sequence came from a human donor in good health (CMV status not recorded). Some clones in this sample may be carry-over from other donors' samples. This chain joins TRBV20-1 and TRBJ1-6, with a tentative D call TRBD1 (5 bases). CDR3 residues: CSARWGVRSYNSPLHF. CDR3 bases: TGCAGTGCTCGTTGGGGGGTTAGGTCCTATAATTCACCCCTCCACTTT.